Listed below are T cell receptor beta chains from one sample, sequenced in a study of OX40 agonist ivuxolimab in advanced cancers. TCRdb keeps only in-frame clones here, not all; method: immunoSEQ multiplex PCR. The table includes some 69,000 clones, around 90% detected once. The input for sequencing was CD4+ or CD8+ T cells sorted from blood, taken in a trial of the OX40 agonist ivuxolimab. The receptors were sampled from an adult with an advanced solid tumor such as melanoma, head and neck, liver or kidney cancer. Both conserved end residues are part of each CDR3. The D gene is left open where the match is weak. A clone size is listed for some rows: how often the clone was seen (once, few, many), or a class if it is expanded.

clone_size	v_call	j_call	d_call	cdr3_nt	cdr3_aa
-	TRBV7-2	TRBJ2-5	-	TGTGCCAGCAGCCTCGACGGAGGATGGGAGACCCAGTACTTC	CASSLDGGWETQYF
-	TRBV5-8	TRBJ1-1	TRBD1	TGTGCCAGCAGCCTCCGGGACAGGGACACTGAAGCTTTCTTT	CASSLRDRDTEAFF
few	TRBV11-2	TRBJ2-1	TRBD2	TGTGCCAGCAGTGGACTAGCGGGATTGATTCGGAATGAGCAGTTCTTC	CASSGLAGLIRNEQFF
-	TRBV29-1	TRBJ2-3	TRBD2	TGCAGCGGGGGGGGACCCGAAAGCCTGGCAGATACGCAGTATTTT	CSGGGPESLADTQYF
-	TRBV6-9	TRBJ1-5	-	TGTGCCAGCAGTGGACAGATTAATCAGCCCCAGCATTTT	CASSGQINQPQHF
-	TRBV6-6	TRBJ2-7	TRBD1	TGTGCCAGCAGGACAGGGGGCTACGAGCAGTACTTC	CASRTGGYEQYF
-	TRBV27	TRBJ2-1	-	TGTGCCAGCAGTTCAAACAGGGTTAGGACTGAGCAGTTCTTC	CASSSNRVRTEQFF
-	TRBV5-1	TRBJ2-7	-	TGCGCCAGCAGGCAGGGCTCCTACGAGCAGTACTTC	CASRQGSYEQYF
-	TRBV30	TRBJ1-5	-	TGTGCCTGGAGTGTAGATAGCAATCAGCCCCAGCATTTT	CAWSVDSNQPQHF
-	TRBV5-1	TRBJ2-5	TRBD2	TGCGCCAGCAGCTTGGTCCGACTAGCGGACGACCAAGAGACCCAGTACTTC	CASSLVRLADDQETQYF
-	TRBV7-3	TRBJ2-3	TRBD1	TGTGCCAGCAGCCCGAGACAGGGCCTCACAGATACGCAGTATTTT	CASSPRQGLTDTQYF
-	TRBV6-6	TRBJ1-4	TRBD1	TGTGCCAGCACTGACCACCGGGACAGTAAGGAAAAACTGTTTTTT	CASTDHRDSKEKLFF
-	TRBV10-3	TRBJ2-2	TRBD2	TGTGCCACCACGGGGGGCACTAGCGGGAGCTGGGAGCTGTTTTTT	CATTGGTSGSWELFF
-	TRBV10-3	TRBJ2-3	-	TGTGCCATCAGGGACTCAGGGGATACGCAGTATTTT	CAIRDSGDTQYF
-	TRBV6-1	TRBJ1-6	-	TGTGCCAGCAGTGGTGACGCCCCGCGGGACCTCCACTTT	CASSGDAPRDLHF
once	TRBV11-2	TRBJ2-1	TRBD1	TGTGCCAGCAGCTTGGACAGGAAAAACGGTAATGAGCAGTTCTTC	CASSLDRKNGNEQFF
-	TRBV4-1	TRBJ2-5	-	TGCGCCAGCAGCCCCCGACTACCCACGGAGACCCAGTACTTC	CASSPRLPTETQYF
once	TRBV4-2	TRBJ2-2	-	TGTGCCAGCAGCGACCTACAGGGCACCGGGGAGCTGTTTTTT	CASSDLQGTGELFF
few	TRBV7-2	TRBJ2-1	-	TGTGCCAGCAGCTTAGAGAGCAACTCCTACAATGAGCAGTTCTTC	CASSLESNSYNEQFF
-	TRBV9	TRBJ2-1	-	TGTGCCAGCAGCGTCGGGGCCAATGAGCAGTTCTTC	CASSVGANEQFF
-	TRBV5-1	TRBJ2-7	TRBD2	TGCGCCAGCAGAGTAAATAGCGGGACCTCCTACGAGCAGTACTTC	CASRVNSGTSYEQYF
-	TRBV9	TRBJ2-2	-	TGTGCCAGCACCGAAGGAGTGAACACCGGGGAGCTGTTTTTT	CASTEGVNTGELFF